Below, one T cell receptor (beta chain) is given with its context. The V gene's germline CDR1 is MNHEY and CDR2 SVGAGI. This CDR3 is 16 amino acids long. Losses at the gene ends were 0 bases for V and 2 bases for J; bases not matched to a gene: 4. Per the authors' pipeline: Estimated nucleated cell counts came from reference gene primer amplification. The method was immunoSEQ multiplex PCR; TCRdb's version includes in-frame clones alone and lacks a portion of them. V, J and clone size are those of that table, while D and trimming were read from the DNA. This sample has fewer than 70,000 clones, with approximately 90% found just once. This specimen comes from a study of blood T cell repertoires in COVID-19. Study context: PBMCs, B-cell-depleted T cells, or T cells were the source of the cDNA or gDNA that made up the material.

The specimen sequenced was peripheral blood. The chain is built from TRBV6-5 and TRBJ2-3; 8 bases line up with TRBD1. This receptor was identified in an elderly woman with active COVID-19. CDR3: CASSYSTGATTDTQYF. For the CDR3, the DNA is TGTGCCAGCAGTTACTCGACAGGGGCTACCACAGATACGCAGTATTTT.